Presented here are 30 T cell receptor beta chains from one specimen sequenced in a study of T-cell memory formation after mild COVID-19. TCRdb fed the 5' RACE reads into MiXCR, producing one record per CDR3 protein. In the table there are about 610,000 distinct CDR3 sequences, roughly a sixth of which are singletons. Source material: PBMCs or a T cell subset sorted from them (not recorded which). These receptors were taken from an adult woman who had mild COVID-19 (a few samples of this study predate the infection). Cell type and time point are not known.

Ten or more counts support this clonotype. This chain links TRBV6-2 or TRBV6-3 with TRBJ1-1; 7 bases map to TRBD1. CDR3 length: 15 residues. Germline lookup yields CDR1 MNHEY and CDR2 SVGEGT. The trim removed 2 bases at V and 4 bases at J, leaving 7 bases unmatched. The CDR3 DNA sequence: TGTGCCAGCAGTTACGTGGGGACAGTTCTCACTGAAGCTTTCTTT. It translates to CASSYVGTVLTEAFF.

This clonotype was detected ten times or more. The chain uses TRBV14 and TRBJ2-1, with D unclear. V lost 2 bases and J 5 bases, leaving 22 bases between the germline ends. There are 18 residues in the CDR3. Germline values: CDR1 SGHDN, CDR2 FVKESK. The CDR3 DNA sequence: TGTGCCAGCAGCCAAAGAAAGTTGGGCATCTCCGTGAACAATGAGCAGTTCTTC. Translated, it gives CASSQRKLGISVNNEQFF.

This clonotype was observed a few times. V is TRBV27 and J is TRBJ2-1; D is possibly TRBD2 (7 bases). The CDR3 extends over 13 amino acids. Germline CDR1 is MNHEY and CDR2 is SMNVEV (reference sequence). Trimming stripped 7 bases from V and 6 bases from J, with 13 bases between. The CDR3 loop reads CASMGGLGNEQFF. For the CDR3, the DNA is TGTGCCAGCATGGGGGGGCTCGGCAATGAGCAGTTCTTC.

The gene calls are TRBV27 and TRBJ2-7, with D possibly being TRBD1 or TRBD2 (5 bases each). The CDR3 extends over 17 amino acids. CDR1 and CDR2 from the germline V gene are MNHEY and SMNVEV (reference sequence). The V end lost 6 bases, the J end lost 4 bases, and 25 bases lay between the germline ends. CDR3 amino acids: CASRPTTLGVDGYEQYF. The CDR3 nucleotides read TGTGCCAGCAGACCCACAACGCTGGGGGTTGACGGATACGAGCAGTACTTC.

In its sample, this clonotype was seen once. V gene TRBV25-1 combines with J gene TRBJ1-1, with 9 bases matching TRBD1. The length of the CDR3 is 15 residues. The V gene end was trimmed by 4 bases and the J gene end by 4 bases; junction bases not matched to a gene: 7. Per germline, CDR1 MGHDK and CDR2 SYGVNS. The CDR3 coding sequence is TGTGCCAGCAGTGCACTTCTGACAGGGGGCACTGAAGCTTTCTTT. It codes for CASSALLTGGTEAFF.

This clonotype showed up just a few times. The chain joins TRBV15 to TRBJ1-1, with TRBD1 identical over 7 bases. J lost 11 bases, V lost 5 bases, and 11 bases had no gene match. This CDR3 contains 13 residues. The germline V gene encodes CDR1 LNHNV and CDR2 YYDKDF (reference sequence). CDR3 region: CATSPRGGQRAFF. In DNA, the CDR3 is TGTGCCACCAGCCCCCGTGGGGGACAGAGGGCTTTCTTT.

This clonotype was detected only a few times. The V gene is TRBV7-6, the J gene TRBJ1-1; weak D call: TRBD1 (6 bases). The CDR3 is made up of 15 amino acids. Germline values: CDR1 SGHVS, CDR2 FNYEAQ. The ends were cut back, 1 base at V and 10 bases at J, with 19 bases in the middle. In DNA form, the CDR3 reads TGTGCCAGCAGCTTAGGTGCAGGGGAAGTATCCGGAGCTTTCTTT. Its protein product is CASSLGAGEVSGAFF.

V and J are TRBV7-2 and TRBJ1-1; 11 bases match TRBD1. The germline gives CDR1 SGHTA, CDR2 FQGNSA. The CDR3 is 15 residues long. V lost 4 bases and J lost 2; bases outside the gene matches: 3. The CDR3 loop reads CASSSWTGGNTEAFF. DNA for the CDR3: TGTGCCAGCAGCTCCTGGACAGGGGGCAACACTGAAGCTTTCTTT.

J is TRBJ2-5 and V is TRBV2, with D perhaps TRBD1 (5 bases). V lost 6 bases and J lost 1, with 9 bases in between. The CDR3 consists of 13 residues. CDR1 and CDR2 (germline): SNHLY, FYNNEI. The CDR3 reads CASSPRVQETQYF. CDR3 nucleotide sequence: TGTGCCAGCAGCCCCAGGGTCCAAGAGACCCAGTACTTC.

The J gene is TRBJ2-1, the V gene TRBV6-5; 16 nucleotides align to TRBD2. Germline V gives CDR1 MNHEY, CDR2 SVGAGI. Losses at the gene ends were 0 bases for V and 6 bases for J; bases not matched to a gene: 5. The CDR3 is 18 residues long. CDR3 residues: CASSYSGTSGRAANEQFF. The CDR3 DNA sequence: TGTGCCAGCAGTTACTCCGGGACTAGCGGGAGGGCCGCCAATGAGCAGTTCTTC.

Many counts were recorded for this clonotype. The V call is TRBV20-1, the J call TRBJ1-1; no reliable D call. V was clipped by 0 bases and J by 3 bases, with 8 bases between them. CDR1 is DFQATT, CDR2 SNEGSKA, per germline (reference sequence). The length of the CDR3 is 13 residues. CDR3 residues: CSARDPRDTEAFF. In DNA, the CDR3 is TGCAGTGCTAGAGACCCGAGGGACACTGAAGCTTTCTTT.

The chain links TRBV7-6 to TRBJ1-1; a possible D gene is TRBD1 (6 bases). This CDR3 is built from 15 residues. Trimming took 1 base from V and 2 from J, leaving 11 bases between them. Germline lookup yields CDR1 SGHVS and CDR2 FNYEAQ. CDR3 nucleotide sequence: TGTGCCAGCAGCTTAGGAGGGGGTACTAACACTGAAGCTTTCTTT. This sequence encodes CASSLGGGTNTEAFF. Full variable domain (remainder filled in from reference TRBV7-6 and TRBJ1-1): GAGVSQSPRYKVTKRGQDVALRCDPISGHVSLYWYRQALGQGPEFLTYFNYEAQQDKSGLPNDRFSAERPEGSISTLTIQRTEQRDSAMYRCASSLGGGTNTEAFFGQGTRLTVV.

This chain uses TRBV7-9 with TRBJ1-2; TRBD1 aligns across 10 bases. The V segment lost 3 bases and the J segment 3 bases; nucleotides outside the gene matches: 4. Germline values: CDR1 SEHNR, CDR2 FQNEAQ (reference sequence). This CDR3 has 15 amino acids. The CDR3 coding sequence is TGTGCCAGCAGCTTGACAGGGGGCTCGGACTATGGCTACACCTTC. Translation gives CASSLTGGSDYGYTF. Complete variable domain (other parts from reference TRBV7-9 and TRBJ1-2): DTGVSQNPRHKITKRGQNVTFRCDPISEHNRLYWYRQTLGQGPEFLTYFQNEAQLEKSRLLSDRFSAERPKGSFSTLEIQRTEQGDSAMYLCASSLTGGSDYGYTFGSGTRLTVV.

This clonotype has a handful of counts. The chain recombines TRBV5-6 with TRBJ2-4; D uncertain. Germline CDR1 SGHDT, CDR2 YYEEEE. The CDR3 spans 16 residues. The V and J ends lost 0 bases and 0 bases respectively, with 10 bases between them. The CDR3 region is CASSLVRLLAKNIQYF. The DNA for the CDR3 is TGTGCCAGCAGCTTGGTTCGGCTGCTAGCCAAAAACATTCAGTACTTC.

The table lists this clonotype with a few counts. This chain links TRBV5-1 with TRBJ2-1; D unclear. CDR3 length equals 14 residues. Germline V gene sequence: CDR1 SGHRS, CDR2 YFSETQ. V lost 2 bases and J lost 10, with 16 bases in between. CDR3 in amino acids: CASSLVGPSKEQFF. The CDR3 DNA follows: TGCGCCAGCAGCTTAGTGGGCCCTTCGAAGGAGCAGTTCTTC.

This clonotype has at least ten counts. The chain employs TRBV6-6 and TRBJ2-3; 9 bases line up with TRBD2. CDR3 length equals 16 residues. The trim removed 5 bases at V and 3 bases at J, leaving 9 bases unmatched. Germline V gives CDR1 MNHNY, CDR2 SVGAGI (reference sequence). The CDR3 coding sequence is TGTGCCAGCAGTGACAATGCGGGGGGGCCGACAGATACGCAGTATTTT. As protein: CASSDNAGGPTDTQYF.

The genes are TRBV18 and TRBJ2-1; 12 bases map to TRBD2. The CDR3 spans 18 residues. The germline V gene has CDR1 KGHSH and CDR2 LQKENI. J was trimmed by 3 bases and V by 3 bases; bases with no gene match: 9. The DNA of the CDR3 is TGTGCCAGCTCACCGGAGAGACTAGCGGGGGTTCACTACAATGAGCAGTTCTTC. Amino acid sequence: CASSPERLAGVHYNEQFF.

CDR3 sequence: CASRRTGSTDTQYF. CDR3 nucleotide sequence: TGTGCCAGTAGAAGGACAGGAAGCACAGATACGCAGTATTTT. The V and J genes are TRBV19 and TRBJ2-3; 7 bases are shared with TRBD1. Per the germline V gene, CDR1 is LNHDA and CDR2 is SQIVND (reference sequence). This CDR3 comprises 14 residues. V was clipped by 6 bases and J by 0 bases; unmatched bases: 3.

This chain links TRBV6-1 with TRBJ1-6, with a tentative D call TRBD1 (6 bases). V dropped 1 base and J dropped 0 bases, with 16 bases sitting between them. This CDR3 contains 19 residues. The germline CDR1 and CDR2 sequences are MNHNS and SASEGT. The CDR3 coding sequence is TGTGCCAGCAGTGAAGGCCCACAGGGATCGAGCTCCTATAATTCACCCCTCCACTTT. Translation: CASSEGPQGSSSYNSPLHF.

The table lists this clonotype with a few counts. The gene calls are TRBV5-1 and TRBJ2-7, with D perhaps given as TRBD1 or TRBD2 (5 bases each). This CDR3 comprises 14 residues. Germline V gene lookup returns CDR1 SGHRS and CDR2 YFSETQ. The V gene lost 3 bases and the J gene lost 1 base, with 11 bases spanning the gap. The CDR3 sequence is CASSSSGTSYEQYF. CDR3 DNA: TGCGCCAGCAGCTCCTCCGGGACGTCCTACGAGCAGTACTTC.

The V call is TRBV7-6, the J call TRBJ2-7; no clear D gene. The CDR3 extends over 12 amino acids. With 3 bases removed from V and 7 bases from J, the gap between germline ends came to 10 bases. Germline V gene sequence: CDR1 SGHVS, CDR2 FNYEAQ. The CDR3 DNA sequence: TGTGCCAGCAGCTTGGTGCGAGAGGAGCAGTACTTC. It encodes CASSLVREEQYF. The variable domain in full, with the rest retrieved from reference TRBV7-6 and TRBJ2-7, is GAGVSQSPRYKVTKRGQDVALRCDPISGHVSLYWYRQALGQGPEFLTYFNYEAQQDKSGLPNDRFSAERPEGSISTLTIQRTEQRDSAMYRCASSLVREEQYFGPGTRLTVT.

This clonotype was counted only a few times. The gene calls are TRBV12-3 or TRBV12-4 and TRBJ1-5, with D unclear. The germline V and J ends were trimmed by 3 bases and 5 bases, with 8 bases remaining between them. The CDR3 length is 13 residues. CDR3 protein: CASSFRPDQPQHF. DNA for the CDR3: TGTGCCAGCAGTTTCAGGCCGGATCAGCCCCAGCATTTT.

This clonotype has more than one count but fewer than ten. V usage is TRBV7-6 and J usage is TRBJ1-5; D call uncertain. V gave up 2 bases and J gave up 0 bases, with 17 bases separating them. The CDR3 sequence is 18 residues long. CDR1 SGHVS and CDR2 FNYEAQ come from the germline V gene. CDR3 nucleotides: TGTGCCAGCAGCTTAAGCCCCTCGCCAGGCTATAGCAATCAGCCCCAGCATTTT. Protein: CASSLSPSPGYSNQPQHF.

This clonotype was detected a few times. The V call is TRBV29-1, the J call TRBJ1-1, with a weak D call TRBD1 (5 bases). The germline CDR1 and CDR2 sequences are SQVTM and ANQGSEA. This CDR3 has 14 amino acids. V dropped 3 bases and J dropped 5 bases, with 16 bases sitting between them. CDR3 sequence reads: CSVDLNRKGTEAFF. In DNA, the CDR3 is TGCAGCGTTGACCTTAACAGGAAAGGGACTGAAGCTTTCTTT.

This clonotype was detected a few times. The V gene is TRBV7-8, the J gene TRBJ2-7; TRBD2 agrees at 15 bases. The CDR3 runs to 15 residues. The germline V gene has CDR1 SGHVS and CDR2 FQNEAQ. V lost 4 bases, J lost 6 bases, and 4 bases stayed unmatched. In DNA, the CDR3 is TGTGCCAGCAGCTCGGGACTAGCGGGGGGTTTCGAGCAGTACTTC. The encoded protein is CASSSGLAGGFEQYF.

This clonotype has just a few counts. This CDR3 reads CASSLGTGGRYGYTF. The CDR3 DNA is TGTGCCAGCAGCTTGGGGACAGGGGGACGCTATGGCTACACCTTC. The rearrangement links TRBV7-9 to TRBJ1-2; 11 bases line up with TRBD1. V shed 3 bases, J shed 4 bases, and the junction held 4 bases outside the gene matches. Per the germline V gene, CDR1 is SEHNR and CDR2 is FQNEAQ (reference sequence). There are 15 residues in the CDR3. Variable domain in full (rest from reference TRBV7-9 and TRBJ1-2): DTGVSQNPRHKITKRGQNVTFRCDPISEHNRLYWYRQTLGQGPEFLTYFQNEAQLEKSRLLSDRFSAERPKGSFSTLEIQRTEQGDSAMYLCASSLGTGGRYGYTFGSGTRLTVV.

The DNA of the CDR3 is TGCGCCAGCAGCCTCCGATCATATACTAGCTGGAGCTCCTACGAGCAGTACTTC. This codes for CASSLRSYTSWSSYEQYF. The chain links TRBV4-1 to TRBJ2-7; tentatively, D is TRBD2 (6 bases). Looked up from germline, CDR1 is MGHRA and CDR2 is YSYEKL. V was pared by 4 bases and J by 0 bases, with 22 bases between. The CDR3 sequence is 18 residues long.

This clonotype was detected many times. The rearrangement joins TRBV20-1 to TRBJ2-2; D uncertain. The germline CDR1 and CDR2 sequences are DFQATT and SNEGSKA (reference sequence). Trimming cost V 3 bases and J 0 bases, with 5 bases left between them. The CDR3 has 13 residues. The CDR3 nucleotides read TGCAGTGCTAGGAATCCGAACACCGGGGAGCTGTTTTTT. Its translation is CSARNPNTGELFF.

This clonotype was counted a few times. This chain uses TRBV24-1 with TRBJ2-1; 12 bases align to TRBD1. The germline V gene has CDR1 KGHDR and CDR2 SFDVKD. J was trimmed by 7 bases and V by 3 bases; bases with no gene match: 6. This CDR3 contains 16 residues. CDR3 sequence (DNA): TGTGCCACCAGTGATCCCGGGACAGGGGGCTCGAATGAGCAGTTCTTC. Translating it yields CATSDPGTGGSNEQFF.

This clonotype was picked up a small number of times. The V gene is TRBV24-1, the J gene TRBJ1-5; the match to TRBD1 covers 8 bases. Germline V gives CDR1 KGHDR, CDR2 SFDVKD. This CDR3 spans 14 amino acids. V shed 4 bases, J shed 11 bases, and the junction held 9 bases outside the gene matches. The CDR3, as DNA: TGTGCCACCAGTGACCACGGACAGGGAGGCACCCAGCATTTT. This encodes CATSDHGQGGTQHF.